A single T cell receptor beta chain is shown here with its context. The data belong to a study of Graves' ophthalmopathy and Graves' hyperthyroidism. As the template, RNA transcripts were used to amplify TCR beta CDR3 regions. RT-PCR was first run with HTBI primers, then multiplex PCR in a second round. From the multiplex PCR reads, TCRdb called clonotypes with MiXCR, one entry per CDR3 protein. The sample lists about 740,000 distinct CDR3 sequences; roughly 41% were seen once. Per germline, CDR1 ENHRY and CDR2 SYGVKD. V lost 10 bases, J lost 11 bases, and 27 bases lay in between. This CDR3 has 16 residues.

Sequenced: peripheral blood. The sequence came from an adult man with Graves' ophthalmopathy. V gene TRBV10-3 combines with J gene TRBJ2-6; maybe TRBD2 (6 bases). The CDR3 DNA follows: TGTGCCAGTAGTATAGGACCCGGGGGAGGCGCCTACGTCCTGACTTTC. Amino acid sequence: CASSIGPGGGAYVLTF.